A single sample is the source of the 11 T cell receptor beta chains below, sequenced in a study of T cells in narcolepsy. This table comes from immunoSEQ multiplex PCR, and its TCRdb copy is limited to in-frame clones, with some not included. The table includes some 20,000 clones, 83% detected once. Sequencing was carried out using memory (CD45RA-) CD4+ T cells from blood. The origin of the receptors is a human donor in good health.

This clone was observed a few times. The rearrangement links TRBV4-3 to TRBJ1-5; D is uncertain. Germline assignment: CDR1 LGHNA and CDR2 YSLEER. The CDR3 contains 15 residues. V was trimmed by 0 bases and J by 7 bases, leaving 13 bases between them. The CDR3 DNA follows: TGCGCCAGCAGCCAAGAGATCCGGGCGTCCCAGCCCCAGCATTTT. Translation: CASSQEIRASQPQHF.

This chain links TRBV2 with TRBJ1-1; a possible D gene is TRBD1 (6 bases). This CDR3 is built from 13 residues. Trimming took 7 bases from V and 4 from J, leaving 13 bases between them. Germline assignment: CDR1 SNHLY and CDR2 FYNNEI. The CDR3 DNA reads TGTGCCAGCACGGGGGCCCCGGGCACTGAAGCTTTCTTT. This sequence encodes CASTGAPGTEAFF.

The CDR3, as DNA: TGCAGCTTACTGACAGGGGCGGATGTTGAAGCTTTCTTT. This gives the protein CSLLTGADVEAFF. The chain uses TRBV29-1 and TRBJ1-1, with TRBD1 matching over 8 bases. Germline loops: CDR1 SQVTM, CDR2 ANQGSEA. V gave up 8 bases and J gave up 7 bases; unmatched junction bases: 12. The CDR3 is made up of 13 amino acids.

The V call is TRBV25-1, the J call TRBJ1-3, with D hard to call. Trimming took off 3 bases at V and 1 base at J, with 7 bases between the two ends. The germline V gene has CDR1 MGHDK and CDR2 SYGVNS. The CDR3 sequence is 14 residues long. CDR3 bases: TGTGCCAGCAGTGATCGGGGTTCTGGAAACACCATATATTTT. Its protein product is CASSDRGSGNTIYF.

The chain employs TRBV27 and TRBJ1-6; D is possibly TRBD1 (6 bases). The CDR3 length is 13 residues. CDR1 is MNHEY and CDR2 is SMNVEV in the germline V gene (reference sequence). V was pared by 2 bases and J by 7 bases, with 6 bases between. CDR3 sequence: CASSLQGNSPLHF. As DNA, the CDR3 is TGTGCCAGCAGTTTACAGGGGAATTCACCCCTCCACTTT.

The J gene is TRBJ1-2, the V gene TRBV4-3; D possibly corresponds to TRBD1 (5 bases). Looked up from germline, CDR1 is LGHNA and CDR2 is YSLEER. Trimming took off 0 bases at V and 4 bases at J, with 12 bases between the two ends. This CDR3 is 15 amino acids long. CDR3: CASSQDLGLAYGYTF. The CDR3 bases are TGCGCCAGCAGCCAAGATCTGGGGCTGGCCTATGGCTACACCTTC.

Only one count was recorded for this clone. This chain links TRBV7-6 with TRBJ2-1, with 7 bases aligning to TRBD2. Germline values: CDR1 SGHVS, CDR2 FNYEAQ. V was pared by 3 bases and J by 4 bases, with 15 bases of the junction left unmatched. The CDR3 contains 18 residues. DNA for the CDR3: TGTGCCAGCAGCTTTTATCTCTATGGCGGGGGAGTATACAATGAGCAGTTCTTC. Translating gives CASSFYLYGGGVYNEQFF.

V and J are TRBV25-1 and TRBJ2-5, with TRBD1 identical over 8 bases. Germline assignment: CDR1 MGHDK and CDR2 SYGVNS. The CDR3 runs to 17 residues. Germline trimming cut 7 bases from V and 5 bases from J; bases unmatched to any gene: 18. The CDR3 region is CASTSGGTGLFGETQYF. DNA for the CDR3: TGTGCCAGCACCTCGGGCGGGACAGGATTGTTTGGGGAGACCCAGTACTTC.

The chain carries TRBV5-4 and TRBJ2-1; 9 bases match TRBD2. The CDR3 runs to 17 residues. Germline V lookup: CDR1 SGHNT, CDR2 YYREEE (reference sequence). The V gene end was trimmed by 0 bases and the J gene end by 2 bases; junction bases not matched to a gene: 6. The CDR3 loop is CASSLVSSGGAYNEQFF. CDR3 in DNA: TGTGCCAGCAGCTTGGTGAGTAGCGGGGGAGCCTACAATGAGCAGTTCTTC.

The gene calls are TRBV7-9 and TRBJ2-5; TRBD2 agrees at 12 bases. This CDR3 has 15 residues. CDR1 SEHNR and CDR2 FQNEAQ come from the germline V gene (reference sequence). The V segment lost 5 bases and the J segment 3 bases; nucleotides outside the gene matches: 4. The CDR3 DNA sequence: TGTGCCAGCAGCGAATGGACTAGCGGGGAAGAGACCCAGTACTTC. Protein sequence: CASSEWTSGEETQYF.

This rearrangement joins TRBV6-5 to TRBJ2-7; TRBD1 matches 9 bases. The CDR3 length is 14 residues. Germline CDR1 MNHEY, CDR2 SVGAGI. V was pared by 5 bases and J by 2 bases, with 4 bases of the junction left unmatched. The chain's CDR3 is CASSRQGGPYEQYF. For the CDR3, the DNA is TGTGCCAGCAGTCGACAGGGGGGTCCCTACGAGCAGTACTTC.